Listed here are 8 T cell receptor beta chains from one sample, sequenced in a study of T cell responses to AZD1222 COVID-19 vaccine. TCRdb's table, derived via immunoSEQ multiplex PCR, lists solely in-frame clones and lacks some. The sample yields 150,000 to 200,000 clones, 90% seen once. Sequencing used peripheral blood, obtained on day 0 of AZD1222 vaccination. The receptors derive from an adult in good health.

The chain recombines TRBV10-3 with TRBJ1-2, with unresolved D. Germline-derived CDR1 and CDR2 are ENHRY and SYGVKD. The CDR3 sequence is 13 residues long. V lost 7 bases and J 0 bases, leaving 9 bases between the germline ends. The CDR3 nucleotides read TGTGCCATCACGGCAGATACTAACTATGGCTACACCTTC. Residues: CAITADTNYGYTF.

The rearrangement uses TRBV7-8 and TRBJ2-7; D perhaps matches TRBD2 (6 bases). CDR1 is SGHVS and CDR2 is FQNEAQ in the germline V gene. The CDR3 runs 16 residues. V dropped 1 base and J dropped 2 bases, with 15 bases sitting between them. This CDR3 is CASSLGLTGETYEQYF. In DNA, the CDR3 is TGTGCCAGCAGCTTAGGCCTTACGGGGGAAACCTACGAGCAGTACTTC.

This rearrangement joins TRBV19 to TRBJ2-3; TRBD2 agrees at 11 bases. The CDR3 spans 16 residues. With V trimmed by 5 bases and J by 2 bases, 6 bases remained unmatched. Germline V gene data show CDR1 as LNHDA and CDR2 as SQIVND (reference sequence). For the CDR3, the DNA is TGTGCCAGTAGTGCCAGACTAGCGGGATTCACAGATACGCAGTATTTT. The encoded protein is CASSARLAGFTDTQYF.

J is TRBJ2-3 and V is TRBV5-1; 10 bases match TRBD2. This CDR3 region has 15 residues. Germline V lookup: CDR1 SGHRS, CDR2 YFSETQ. Germline trimming cut 0 bases from V and 5 bases from J; bases unmatched to any gene: 3. CDR3 sequence reads: CASSLGLAGVDTQYF. The CDR3 DNA follows: TGCGCCAGCAGCTTGGGACTAGCGGGCGTAGATACGCAGTATTTT.

The chain recombines TRBV6-6 with TRBJ2-5; perhaps TRBD2 as D (7 bases). Germline values: CDR1 MNHNY, CDR2 SVGAGI (reference sequence). The length of the CDR3 is 15 residues. The V end was cut by 2 bases, the J end by 4 bases, with 14 bases between. The DNA for the CDR3 is TGTGCCAGCAGTTACGTAGGGGGGGGCCGAGAGACCCAGTACTTC. It is translated as CASSYVGGGRETQYF.

The chain carries TRBV5-1 and TRBJ2-5; D is ambiguous. CDR1 is SGHRS, CDR2 YFSETQ, per germline. CDR3 length equals 13 residues. V gave up 2 bases and J gave up 1 base, with 6 bases separating them. CDR3 bases: TGCGCCAGCAGCTTAAGGGTCCAAGAGACCCAGTACTTC. Translated, it gives CASSLRVQETQYF. Filled out from reference TRBV5-1 and TRBJ2-5, the complete variable domain reads KAGVTQTPRYLIKTRGQQVTLSCSPISGHRSVSWYQQTPGQGLQFLFEYFSETQRNKGNFPGRFSGRQFSNSRSEMNVSTLELGDSALYLCASSLRVQETQYFGPGTRLLVL.

This clone was seen only a few times. The gene calls are TRBV6-2 or TRBV6-3 and TRBJ2-7; 10 nucleotides align to TRBD2. In germline, CDR1 is MNHEY, CDR2 SVGEGT. V lost 6 bases and J lost 1; bases outside the gene matches: 6. This CDR3 is 15 amino acids long. CDR3 protein: CASSTTSGTSYEQYF. Written as DNA, the CDR3 is TGTGCCAGCAGCACTACTAGCGGGACATCCTACGAGCAGTACTTC.

The genes are TRBV30 and TRBJ1-1, with a weak D call TRBD1 (6 bases). Germline assignment: CDR1 GTSNPN and CDR2 SVGIG (reference sequence). Trimming left V 2 bases short and J 1 base short, with 17 bases between. The CDR3 length is 16 residues. CDR3 DNA: TGTGCCTGGAGTCCCCTAAGCGGGGGCTGGAACACTGAAGCTTTCTTT. Translated, it gives CAWSPLSGGWNTEAFF.